This TCR beta chain derives from a study of patients and donors after allogeneic stem cell transplantation. TCRdb fed the RT-PCR reads into MiXCR, producing one record per CDR3 protein. The top ten hold 6% of the sample, which has about a million distinct CDR3 sequences, more than 15% seen once. This clonotype was picked up a small number of times. The CDR3 spans 14 residues. CDR1 and CDR2 from the germline V gene are DFQATT and SNEGSKA (reference sequence). The V end lost 4 bases, the J end lost 3 bases, and 16 bases lay between the germline ends. The sequence was obtained from a human donor who was either an allogeneic HSCT recipient or a stem cell or donor lymphocyte infusion donor (not recorded which). It is not recorded whose cells these are; they may come from a transplant donor. The J gene is TRBJ2-7, the V gene TRBV20-1; a possible D gene is TRBD2 (6 bases). The specimen was blood, either unsorted or a sorted T cell fraction (not recorded which). The CDR3 spells CSAIGLPANYEQYF. In DNA, the CDR3 is TGCAGTGCTATCGGACTACCTGCGAACTACGAGCAGTACTTC.